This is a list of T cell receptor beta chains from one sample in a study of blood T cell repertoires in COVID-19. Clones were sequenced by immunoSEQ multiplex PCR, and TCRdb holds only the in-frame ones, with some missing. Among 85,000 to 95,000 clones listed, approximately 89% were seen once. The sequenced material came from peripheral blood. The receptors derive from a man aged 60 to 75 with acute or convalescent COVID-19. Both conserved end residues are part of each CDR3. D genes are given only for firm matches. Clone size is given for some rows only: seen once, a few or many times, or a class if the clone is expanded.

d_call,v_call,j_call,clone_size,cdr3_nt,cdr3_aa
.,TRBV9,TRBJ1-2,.,TGTGCCAGCAGCGTGGGGGCCGCTAACTATGGCTACACCTTC,CASSVGAANYGYTF
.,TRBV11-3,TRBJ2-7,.,TGTGCCAGCAGCCGAGGGCCGAACTCCTACGAGCAGTACTTC,CASSRGPNSYEQYF
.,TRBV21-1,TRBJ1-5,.,TGTGCCAGCAGCCCTCCGGCGGGCGGTCAGCCCCAGCATTTT,CASSPPAGGQPQHF
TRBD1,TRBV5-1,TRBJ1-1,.,TGCGCCAGCAGCTTGGAACTGACAGGGCGGGCTGAAGCTTTCTTT,CASSLELTGRAEAFF
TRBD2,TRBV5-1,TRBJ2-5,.,TGCGCCAGCAGCTTGGTGGGTCAGGGAGGGGAGACCCAGTACTTC,CASSLVGQGGETQYF
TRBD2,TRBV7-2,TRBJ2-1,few,TGTGCCAGCAGCTTAGAAGGGACTAGCGGGAGGTATGAGCAGTTCTTC,CASSLEGTSGRYEQFF
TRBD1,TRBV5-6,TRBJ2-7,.,TGTGCCAGCAGCTTGAACAGGGGCGGCTACGAGCAGTACTTC,CASSLNRGGYEQYF
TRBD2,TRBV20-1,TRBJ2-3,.,TGCAGTGCTAGTGGCCTAGCGGGACTAGGAGATACGCAGTATTTT,CSASGLAGLGDTQYF
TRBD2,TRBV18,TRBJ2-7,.,TGTGCCAGCTCACTAGCGGGGAGCTCCTACGAGCAGTACTTC,CASSLAGSSYEQYF
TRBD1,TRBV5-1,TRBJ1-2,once,TGCGCCAGCAGCTTGGCCCTGGGACAGGGGTATAGTGGCTACACCTTC,CASSLALGQGYSGYTF
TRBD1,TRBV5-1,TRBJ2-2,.,TGCGCCAGCAGCTTGATGGGACAGCCGAACACCGGGGAGCTGTTTTTT,CASSLMGQPNTGELFF
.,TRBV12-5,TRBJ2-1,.,TGTGCTAGTGGTTTGGTCCTTCAGCAGTTCTTC,CASGLVLQQFF
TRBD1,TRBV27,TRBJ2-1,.,TGTGCCAGCGGAACCGGGACAGGGGGACTAAAAGCCTACAATGAGCAGTTCTTC,CASGTGTGGLKAYNEQFF
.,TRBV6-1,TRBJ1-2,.,TGTGCCAGCAGTGAATCGGGGGGGCGTCAAAATGGCTACACCTTC,CASSESGGRQNGYTF
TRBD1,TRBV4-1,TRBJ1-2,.,TGCGCCAGCAGCAAGGGACAGGGCCTCTTGGGCTACACCTTC,CASSKGQGLLGYTF
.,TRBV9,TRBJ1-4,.,TGTGCCAGCAGCGTAGCTCCAGGGCGAGAAGAAAAACTGTTTTTT,CASSVAPGREEKLFF
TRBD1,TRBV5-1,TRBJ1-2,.,TGCGCCAGCAGCCCTTCTAGACAGGGGGCTAGCTATGGCTACACCTTC,CASSPSRQGASYGYTF
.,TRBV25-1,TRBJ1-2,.,TGTGCCAGCAGCCCAGGGAACTATGGCTACACCTTC,CASSPGNYGYTF
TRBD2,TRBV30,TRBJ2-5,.,TGTGCCTGGAGTTTAGCGGGTGCCATGGTGGAGACCCAGTACTTC,CAWSLAGAMVETQYF
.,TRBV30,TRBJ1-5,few,TGTGCCTGGAGTGGAGGTAGGGGCGATCAGCCCCAGCATTTT,CAWSGGRGDQPQHF
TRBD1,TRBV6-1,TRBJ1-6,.,TGTGCCAGCAGTGAGACAGGGGGCCAGATTTCACCCCTCCACTTT,CASSETGGQISPLHF
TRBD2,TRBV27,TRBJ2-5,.,TGTGCCAGCAGTTTGAACAGCGGGAGCGGGGAGACCCAGTACTTC,CASSLNSGSGETQYF
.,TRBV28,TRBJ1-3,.,TGTGCCAGCAGTTTAAGAGGTGAACTCAAAGGAAACACCATATATTTT,CASSLRGELKGNTIYF
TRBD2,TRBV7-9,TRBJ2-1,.,TGTGCCAGCAGCTTAAAGAGCGGGGGGACTTACAATGAGCAGTTCTTC,CASSLKSGGTYNEQFF
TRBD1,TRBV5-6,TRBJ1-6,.,TGTGCCAGCAGAGTCCGGGACAGGAATTCACCCCTCCACTTT,CASRVRDRNSPLHF
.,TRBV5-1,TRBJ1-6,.,TGCGCCAGCAGCTTGTTCGGGGGACCCAGCTCCTATAATTCACCCCTCCACTTT,CASSLFGGPSSYNSPLHF
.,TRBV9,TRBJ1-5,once,TGTGCCAGCAGCCCTGGGCAGGGTAATCAGCCCCAGCATTTT,CASSPGQGNQPQHF
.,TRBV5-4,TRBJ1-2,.,TGTGCCAGCAGCTTGAACAGGGACTATGGCTACACCTTC,CASSLNRDYGYTF
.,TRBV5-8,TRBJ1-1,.,TGTGCCAGCAGCTTCGGGACAAACACTGAAGCTTTCTTT,CASSFGTNTEAFF
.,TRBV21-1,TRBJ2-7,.,TGTGCCAGCAGCAAAAGAAAATCGTCGTCTAGCGGGAGCTCCGAGCAGTACTTC,CASSKRKSSSSGSSEQYF
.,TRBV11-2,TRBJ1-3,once,TGTGCCAGCAGTTTGCGGGGCATCTCTGGAAACACCATATATTTT,CASSLRGISGNTIYF